Below, one T cell receptor beta chain is given with its context. What it binds is not known. The data stem from a study of shared clonotypes between healthy human individuals. Study results and caveats: Sequencing depth was a factor that was expected to affect clonotype sharing among donors.

The germline CDR1 and CDR2 sequences are SEHNR and FQNEAQ (reference sequence). V was trimmed by 5 bases and J by 4 bases, leaving 11 bases between them. This CDR3 comprises 13 residues. Profiled with immunoSEQ multiplex PCR; TCRdb holds only in-frame clones, not every one. This table has 400,000 to 500,000 clones, roughly 85% appearing once. The sample was PBMCs. This clonotype originated in a woman aged 35 to 49 in good health. Some clones in this sample may be carry-over from other donors' samples. The gene calls are TRBV7-9 and TRBJ1-2; D not certain. This CDR3 reads CASSPRAGYGYTF. CDR3 bases: TGTGCCAGCAGCCCCCGCGCCGGCTATGGCTACACCTTC.